This record covers a single TCR beta chain. CDR1 is WNHNN and CDR2 is SYGVQD in the germline V gene (reference sequence). The CDR3 contains 13 residues. V lost 2 bases and J lost 12; bases outside the gene matches: 4. The data were obtained in a study of blood T cell repertoires in COVID-19. Study as a whole: Material from acute and convalescent COVID-19 was sourced from the United States, Italy and Spain.

Per the authors' pipeline: How many nucleated cells were present was estimated from reference gene primer amplification. Sequencing was performed with immunoSEQ multiplex PCR; in TCRdb, only in-frame clones are kept and a portion is missing. The V and J calls and the clone size are those of that table, but D and trimming were determined from the DNA. Of fewer than 130,000 clones listed, about 88% are singletons. The chain couples TRBV10-1 to TRBJ2-1; 10 bases match TRBD1. The TCR was taken from a human donor in a cohort sampled during active COVID-19. Sequenced sample: peripheral blood. In DNA, the CDR3 is TGCGCCAGCAGTGAGGACAGGGGGCTGAGGCAGTTCTTC. Translating gives CASSEDRGLRQFF.